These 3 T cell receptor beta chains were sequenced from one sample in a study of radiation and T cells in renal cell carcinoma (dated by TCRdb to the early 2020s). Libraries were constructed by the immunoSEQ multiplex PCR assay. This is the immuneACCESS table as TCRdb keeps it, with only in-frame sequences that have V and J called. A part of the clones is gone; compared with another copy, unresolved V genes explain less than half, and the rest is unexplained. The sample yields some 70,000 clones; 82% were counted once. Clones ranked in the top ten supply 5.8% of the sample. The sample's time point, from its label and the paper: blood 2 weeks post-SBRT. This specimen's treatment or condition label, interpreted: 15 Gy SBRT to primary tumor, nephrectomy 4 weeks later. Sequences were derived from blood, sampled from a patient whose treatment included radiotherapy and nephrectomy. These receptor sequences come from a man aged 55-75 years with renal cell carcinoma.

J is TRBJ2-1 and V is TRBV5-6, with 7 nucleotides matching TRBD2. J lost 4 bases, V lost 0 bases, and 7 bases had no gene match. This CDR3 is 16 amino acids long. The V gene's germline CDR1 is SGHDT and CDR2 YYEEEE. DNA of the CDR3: TGTGCCAGCAGCTTGGGGCTAGCGGACCCGTACAATGAGCAGTTCTTC. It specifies CASSLGLADPYNEQFF.

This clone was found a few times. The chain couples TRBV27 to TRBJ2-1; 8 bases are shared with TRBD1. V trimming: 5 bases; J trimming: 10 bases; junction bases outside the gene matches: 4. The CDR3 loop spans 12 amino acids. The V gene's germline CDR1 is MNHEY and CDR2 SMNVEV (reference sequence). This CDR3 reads CASSPPGGEQFF. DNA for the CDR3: TGTGCCAGCAGTCCCCCAGGGGGCGAGCAGTTCTTC.

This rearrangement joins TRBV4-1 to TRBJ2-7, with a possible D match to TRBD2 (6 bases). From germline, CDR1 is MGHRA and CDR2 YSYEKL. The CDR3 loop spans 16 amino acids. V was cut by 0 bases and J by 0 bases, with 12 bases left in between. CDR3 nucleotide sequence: TGCGCCAGCAGCCAAGAGGGTAGCGGTAGCTCCTACGAGCAGTACTTC. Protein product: CASSQEGSGSSYEQYF.